The sample holds a few counts of the clone carrying this T cell receptor beta chain. The junction differs from germline at one of its ends, possibly a read error. This CDR3 has 16 amino acids. Germline CDR1 and CDR2: SGHDN and FVKESK. TCRdb re-called the reads through MiXCR, storing one row per CDR3 protein. There are some 400,000 distinct CDR3 sequences in the sample; about a sixth occur only once, and about 10% lies in the top ten. The data are from a study of T cell repertoires in cytomegalovirus infection. Study overall: Public TCR beta signatures marked donors with CMV infection and the matching HLA.

This TCR was sampled from a human donor in good health (CMV status not recorded). Some clones in this sample may be carry-over from other donors' samples. The rearrangement uses TRBV14 and TRBJ2-7; the D call may be TRBD1 or TRBD2 (6 bases each). The sequencing input was PBMCs. The CDR3 reads CASTQRGGGTNYEQYF. The DNA for the CDR3 is TGTGCCAGCACCCAAAGAGGCGGCGGGACAAACTACGAGCAGTACTTC.